The 30 T cell receptor beta chains listed next were all sequenced from one sample in a study of blood T cell repertoires in COVID-19. TCRdb's copy holds only in-frame clones and misses some; the assay was immunoSEQ multiplex PCR. The repertoire holds under 400,000 clones, with roughly 89% as singletons. Sequences were obtained from peripheral blood. Receptors were obtained from a woman aged 60-75 years with COVID-19, enrolled during active disease.

This sequence joins TRBV7-8 and TRBJ2-7, with D possibly TRBD2 on 6 matching bases. Germline V gene data show CDR1 as SGHVS and CDR2 as FQNEAQ. The CDR3 spans 14 residues. V lost 1 base to trimming and J lost 5 bases, with 12 bases between them. For the CDR3, the DNA is TGTGCCAGCAGCTTAGAGGAGGGACTCGACGAGCAGTACTTC. Protein: CASSLEEGLDEQYF.

The V and J genes are TRBV29-1 and TRBJ1-2; 11 nucleotides line up with TRBD1. V gave up 7 bases and J gave up 8 bases; unmatched junction bases: 9. Germline V lookup: CDR1 SQVTM, CDR2 ANQGSEA. The CDR3 spans 13 residues. The CDR3 DNA reads TGCAGCGCTAGCCCGGGACAGGGGGTAGGCTACACCTTC. This gives the protein CSASPGQGVGYTF.

This chain uses TRBV5-4 with TRBJ2-3, with D unclear. The CDR3 length is 13 residues. V was shortened by 4 bases and J by 4 bases, with 10 bases between the two germline ends. Germline CDR1 is SGHNT and CDR2 is YYREEE (reference sequence). The CDR3 DNA follows: TGTGCCAGCAGCCGCGAGCTAGCAGATACGCAGTATTTT. Translated: CASSRELADTQYF. Looking up the rest from reference TRBV5-4 and TRBJ2-3 gives the full variable domain: ETGVTQSPTHLIKTRGQQVTLRCSSQSGHNTVSWYQQALGQGPQFIFQYYREEENGRGNFPPRFSGLQFPNYSSELNVNALELDDSALYLCASSRELADTQYFGPGTRLTVL.

The chain recombines TRBV7-8 with TRBJ2-3, with TRBD2 identical over 10 bases. CDR1 is SGHVS, CDR2 FQNEAQ, per germline. This CDR3 is 17 amino acids long. Germline trimming cut 3 bases from V and 3 bases from J; bases unmatched to any gene: 9. The CDR3 bases are TGTGCCAGCAGCTTCCTCGGGGAAGCGGGGGGGACAGATACGCAGTATTTT. Amino acid sequence: CASSFLGEAGGTDTQYF.

The rearrangement links TRBV6-1 to TRBJ1-2, with D hard to call. Trimming removed 1 base at V and 0 bases at J, with 9 bases between. Germline V gene lookup returns CDR1 MNHNS and CDR2 SASEGT. This CDR3 is 15 amino acids long. CDR3 in amino acids: CASSEVSHSNYGYTF. In nucleotides, the CDR3 is TGTGCCAGCAGTGAAGTGAGCCATTCTAACTATGGCTACACCTTC.

The CDR3 here is CASSYRGSGYTF. The CDR3 nucleotides read TGTGCCAGCAGTTATCGAGGGAGTGGCTACACCTTC. The chain uses TRBV6-5 and TRBJ1-2; D is undetermined. The V end was cut by 3 bases, the J end by 7 bases, with 9 bases between. This CDR3 is built from 12 residues. Germline V gene data show CDR1 as MNHEY and CDR2 as SVGAGI.

The rearrangement joins TRBV19 to TRBJ2-3, with 11 bases identical to TRBD2. Germline V gives CDR1 LNHDA, CDR2 SQIVND (reference sequence). Unmatched junction bases numbered 9, after V lost 4 bases and J lost 0 bases. This CDR3 is 18 amino acids long. This chain's CDR3 is CASSKGLAELTSTDTQYF. CDR3 coding DNA: TGTGCCAGTAGTAAGGGACTAGCGGAGCTTACTAGCACAGATACGCAGTATTTT.

The rearrangement links TRBV30 to TRBJ2-2, with D possibly matching TRBD2 (5 bases). The V and J ends lost 3 bases and 4 bases respectively, with 9 bases between them. The CDR3 is 13 residues long. Germline values: CDR1 GTSNPN, CDR2 SVGIG (reference sequence). DNA for the CDR3: TGTGCCTGGAGCGGGCGGGTCACCGGGGAGCTGTTTTTT. This translates into CAWSGRVTGELFF.

A remark on this clone: Other nucleotide sequences in the sample specify the same CDR3. The chain joins TRBV20-1 to TRBJ2-3; D remains ambiguous. Trimming took 6 bases from V and 2 from J, leaving 6 bases between them. This CDR3 is built from 11 residues. CDR1 is DFQATT, CDR2 SNEGSKA, per germline (reference sequence). CDR3 residues: CSALYTDTQYF. CDR3 nucleotides: TGCAGTGCACTTTACACAGATACGCAGTATTTT.

A remark on this clone: Other DNA sequences in this sample translate to the same CDR3. The V call is TRBV28, the J call TRBJ2-3; TRBD2 matches at 8 bases. The CDR3 covers 17 residues. From germline, CDR1 is MDHEN and CDR2 SYDVKM. The V and J ends lost 7 bases and 6 bases, in that order; junction bases with no gene match: 18. The CDR3 loop reads CASIHSAGAGGADTQYF. Here the CDR3 DNA reads TGTGCCAGCATCCATTCGGCCGGGGCGGGGGGTGCTGATACGCAGTATTTT.

The chain employs TRBV18 and TRBJ1-1; no clear D. V lost 6 bases to trimming and J lost 0 bases, with 20 bases between them. Germline CDR1 KGHSH, CDR2 LQKENI. The CDR3 has 17 residues. CDR3 residues: CASSPQQPGSMNTEAFF. The DNA for the CDR3 is TGTGCCAGCTCCCCTCAACAGCCGGGATCCATGAACACTGAAGCTTTCTTT.

This chain links TRBV5-1 with TRBJ1-1; D ambiguous. Germline loops: CDR1 SGHRS, CDR2 YFSETQ. This CDR3 is 11 amino acids long. V lost 4 bases and J 9 bases, leaving 10 bases between the germline ends. The CDR3 region is CASSLMGKAFF. DNA of the CDR3: TGCGCCAGCAGCCTGATGGGCAAAGCTTTCTTT.

V usage is TRBV5-1 and J usage is TRBJ1-1, with TRBD1 matching over 8 bases. There are 15 residues in the CDR3. CDR1 is SGHRS and CDR2 is YFSETQ in the germline V gene. Trimming at V came to 3 bases and at J to 6 bases, leaving 10 bases not matched to a gene. CDR3 in amino acids: CASSSTGAGTPEAFF. The CDR3 DNA reads TGCGCCAGCAGCTCGACAGGGGCGGGAACACCTGAAGCTTTCTTT.

This clone has only a few counts. The chain couples TRBV7-8 to TRBJ1-6, with D perhaps TRBD1 (5 bases). CDR3 length: 16 residues. The V and J ends lost 5 bases and 6 bases respectively, with 17 bases between them. Germline V gene data show CDR1 as SGHVS and CDR2 as FQNEAQ. Here the CDR3 reads CASSLLGDGGNSPLHF. The CDR3 DNA reads TGTGCCAGCAGCCTGCTAGGGGACGGGGGTAATTCACCCCTCCACTTT. The full variable domain, with the rest looked up from reference TRBV7-8 and TRBJ1-6, is GAGVSQSPRYKVAKRGQDVALRCDPISGHVSLFWYQQALGQGPEFLTYFQNEAQLDKSGLPSDRFFAERPEGSVSTLKIQRTQQEDSAVYLCASSLLGDGGNSPLHFGNGTRLTVT.

In DNA, the CDR3 is TGTGCCAGCAGCTTGGAGGGGCCGTATCACAATGAGCAGTTCTTC. It is translated as CASSLEGPYHNEQFF. This chain connects TRBV5-8 to TRBJ2-1; maybe TRBD1 (5 bases). The CDR3 contains 15 residues. Trimming shortened V by 0 bases and J by 5 bases, and 12 bases separated the two germline ends. Germline V gene data show CDR1 as SGHTS and CDR2 as YDEGEE.

This chain joins TRBV5-1 and TRBJ2-5; unclear D gene. Germline V gives CDR1 SGHRS, CDR2 YFSETQ. V shed 4 bases and J shed 2 bases, with 12 bases lying between them. CDR3 length: 14 residues. Here the CDR3 reads CASSHPAGQETQYF. The CDR3 coding sequence is TGCGCCAGCAGCCACCCGGCAGGTCAAGAGACCCAGTACTTC.

The rearrangement joins TRBV5-1 to TRBJ2-5; TRBD2 might be the D (5 bases). Germline V lookup: CDR1 SGHRS, CDR2 YFSETQ. The CDR3 loop spans 15 amino acids. Trimming removed 0 bases at V and 3 bases at J, with 12 bases between. Here the CDR3 reads CASSLAVGSEETQYF. In DNA form, the CDR3 reads TGCGCCAGCAGCTTGGCGGTGGGGAGCGAAGAGACCCAGTACTTC.

The chain links TRBV18 to TRBJ1-6; 7 bases align to TRBD1. The V and J ends lost 1 base and 0 bases, in that order; junction bases with no gene match: 12. Germline V gene sequence: CDR1 KGHSH, CDR2 LQKENI. The CDR3 sequence is 20 residues long. The CDR3 sequence: CASSPLHRAGDSSYNSPLHF. DNA of the CDR3: TGTGCCAGCTCACCACTGCACCGGGCCGGGGACAGCTCCTATAATTCACCCCTCCACTTT.

The rearrangement uses TRBV23-1 and TRBJ2-2; TRBD1 might be the D (7 bases). TRBV23-1 is sorted into the ORF group, with uncertain function. This CDR3 region has 14 residues. The ends were cut back, 5 bases at V and 6 bases at J, with 13 bases in the middle. This CDR3 is CASSDPRGAGELFF. CDR3 in DNA: TGCGCCAGCAGTGACCCCAGGGGGGCCGGGGAGCTGTTTTTT.

This sequence joins TRBV27 and TRBJ2-3, with a weak D call TRBD2 (6 bases). Looked up from germline, CDR1 is MNHEY and CDR2 is SMNVEV (reference sequence). CDR3 size: 13 residues. V gave up 3 bases and J gave up 6 bases, with 10 bases separating them. For the CDR3, the DNA is TGTGCCAGCAGTTTTATAGCGGATGATACGCAGTATTTT. Amino acid sequence: CASSFIADDTQYF.

The chain links TRBV19 to TRBJ1-3; D ambiguous. The CDR3 is 15 amino acids. V lost 7 bases and J 4 bases, leaving 17 bases between the germline ends. Germline lookup yields CDR1 LNHDA and CDR2 SQIVND (reference sequence). This CDR3 reads CASIRPRASGNTIYF. In nucleotides, the CDR3 is TGTGCCAGTATTCGGCCGCGGGCGTCCGGAAACACCATATATTTT.

The chain combines TRBV12-5 with TRBJ2-2, with a possible D match to TRBD2 (6 bases). Trimming removed 2 bases at V and 5 bases at J, with 21 bases between. This CDR3 has 18 residues. Germline V gene sequence: CDR1 LGHNT, CDR2 FRNRAP. As DNA, the CDR3 is TGTGCTAGTGGTTTGCCCCTCACTAGCATAGCTGGGACCGGGGAGCTGTTTTTT. Amino acids: CASGLPLTSIAGTGELFF.

The chain carries TRBV13 and TRBJ1-2; D is unclear. Trimming stripped 5 bases from V and 4 bases from J, with 14 bases between. The CDR3 sequence is 14 residues long. Per germline, CDR1 PRHDT and CDR2 FYEKMQ (reference sequence). This CDR3 reads CASSRDQASYGYTF. DNA for the CDR3: TGTGCCAGCAGCCGCGACCAAGCTAGCTATGGCTACACCTTC.

The V call is TRBV6-2 or TRBV6-3, the J call TRBJ1-2, with a weak D call TRBD1 (5 bases). Germline V CDR1 and CDR2: MNHEY, SVGEGT. Trimming pared 6 bases from V and 5 bases from J, leaving 19 bases between. This CDR3 is 15 amino acids long. CDR3 DNA sequence: TGTGCCAGCAGCCCTCACCGGAGGGGCGGGTATGGCTACACCTTC. Protein product: CASSPHRRGGYGYTF.

CDR3 in amino acids: CASSPRRLAKNIQYF. The CDR3 DNA sequence: TGTGCCAGCAGTCCTCGGAGGCTAGCCAAAAACATTCAGTACTTC. The chain has TRBV6-5 and TRBJ2-4; D is possibly TRBD2 (5 bases). This CDR3 contains 15 residues. The ends were cut back, 5 bases at V and 0 bases at J, with 11 bases in the middle. Germline V gives CDR1 MNHEY, CDR2 SVGAGI.

On this clone: In the same sample, other DNA sequences code for this CDR3. The rearrangement uses TRBV2 and TRBJ1-6; TRBD1 agrees at 11 bases. Germline trimming cut 6 bases from V and 7 bases from J; bases unmatched to any gene: 2. The CDR3 has 14 residues. From germline, CDR1 is SNHLY and CDR2 FYNNEI. The CDR3 is CASSGQGANSPLHF. The CDR3 DNA reads TGTGCCAGCAGCGGACAGGGGGCGAATTCACCCCTCCACTTT.

V usage is TRBV7-9 and J usage is TRBJ1-2; 7 bases fit TRBD1. The CDR3 extends over 12 amino acids. From germline, CDR1 is SEHNR and CDR2 FQNEAQ (reference sequence). The ends lost 5 bases at V and 14 bases at J; junction bases unmatched: 11. CDR3: CASSQTDREGTF. The CDR3 DNA sequence: TGTGCCAGCAGCCAGACCGACAGGGAAGGTACCTTC.

J is TRBJ1-1 and V is TRBV27; D is ambiguous. Germline V gene lookup returns CDR1 MNHEY and CDR2 SMNVEV (reference sequence). Between the trimmed V and J ends, which lost 4 bases and 6 bases, there was a span of 12 bases. The CDR3 contains 13 residues. The CDR3 nucleotides are TGTGCCAGCAGTTCGTCCAGGAGGGCTGAAGCTTTCTTT. Encoded protein: CASSSSRRAEAFF.

The rearrangement uses TRBV28 and TRBJ1-4, with D perhaps TRBD1 (5 bases). The CDR3 is 14 amino acids. Germline V gene data show CDR1 as MDHEN and CDR2 as SYDVKM. V dropped 3 bases and J dropped 4 bases, with 9 bases sitting between them. CDR3: CASSFGGNNEKLFF. Here the CDR3 DNA reads TGTGCCAGCAGTTTCGGGGGGAATAATGAAAAACTGTTTTTT. Full variable domain (remainder filled in from reference TRBV28 and TRBJ1-4): DVKVTQSSRYLVKRTGEKVFLECVQDMDHENMFWYRQDPGLGLRLIYFSYDVKMKEKGDIPEGYSVSREKKERFSLILESASTNQTSMYLCASSFGGNNEKLFFGSGTQLSVL.

This chain links TRBV24-1 with TRBJ1-1; 7 bases fit TRBD1. V was pared by 5 bases and J by 3 bases, with 5 bases of the junction left unmatched. This CDR3 comprises 14 residues. The germline gives CDR1 KGHDR, CDR2 SFDVKD. CDR3 coding DNA: TGTGCCACCAGTGGGACAGGACGGGACACTGAAGCTTTCTTT. Translation gives CATSGTGRDTEAFF.